A selection of T cell receptor beta chains follows, all from one sample in a study of OX40 agonist ivuxolimab in advanced cancers. Profiled with immunoSEQ multiplex PCR; TCRdb holds only in-frame clones, not every one. Here the sample spans around 62,000 clones, 87% being singletons. The material was CD4+ or CD8+ T cells sorted from blood, obtained in a trial of the OX40 agonist ivuxolimab. These receptors originate from an adult with an advanced solid tumor such as melanoma, head and neck, liver or kidney cancer. CDR3s leave out the opening cysteine and the closing phenylalanine or tryptophan. Each record gives: V gene, CDR3 protein.

V gene: TRBV7-2
CDR3 protein: ASSPTRGRGNQPQH

V gene: TRBV11-3
CDR3 protein: ASSSRTLAGLPNSEQF

V gene: TRBV30
CDR3 protein: AWAGGEGGGYT

V gene: TRBV7-2
CDR3 protein: ASSQTRLDTQY

V gene: TRBV19
CDR3 protein: ASSDRDYGYT

V gene: TRBV10-3
CDR3 protein: AISVSGTAYEQY

V gene: TRBV19
CDR3 protein: ASSGQYQETQY

V gene: TRBV9
CDR3 protein: ASSVRSRERTDTQY

V gene: TRBV29-1
CDR3 protein: SSERETQY

V gene: TRBV4-3
CDR3 protein: ASSQGAVAPNTEAF

V gene: TRBV27
CDR3 protein: ASSLRGISEAF

V gene: TRBV19
CDR3 protein: ASSMGPALSTDTQY

V gene: TRBV4-2
CDR3 protein: ASSIGTGATNQPQH

V gene: TRBV19
CDR3 protein: ASKGRNSGNTIY